Shown below are 5 T cell receptor beta chains from a single sample sequenced in a study of T-cell memory formation after mild COVID-19. Using its own MiXCR run on the 5' RACE reads, TCRdb lists one record per CDR3 protein. The table has about 150,000 distinct CDR3 sequences, approximately 21% seen once. Sequencing was performed on PBMCs or a T cell subset sorted from them (not recorded which). These receptors all stem from an adult woman who had mild COVID-19 (a few samples of this study predate the infection). Cell type and time point are not known.

This clonotype was seen at least ten times. The rearrangement links TRBV15 to TRBJ2-7; D gene ambiguous. Germline V gene lookup returns CDR1 LNHNV and CDR2 YYDKDF (reference sequence). CDR3 size: 15 residues. V was shortened by 0 bases and J by 6 bases, with 15 bases between the two germline ends. CDR3 region: CATSRDRGPGFEQYF. CDR3 sequence (DNA): TGTGCCACCAGCAGAGATCGAGGACCCGGCTTCGAGCAGTACTTC.

This chain uses TRBV7-9 with TRBJ1-4, with D hard to call. The CDR3 contains 14 residues. Germline CDR1 SEHNR, CDR2 FQNEAQ (reference sequence). Trimming removed 2 bases at V and 3 bases at J, with 7 bases between. CDR3 nucleotide sequence: TGTGCCAGCAGCTTACGGGCCGCTAATGAAAAACTGTTTTTT. Protein: CASSLRAANEKLFF. Based on the CDR3 plus reference TRBV7-9 and TRBJ1-4, the full variable domain is DTGVSQNPRHKITKRGQNVTFRCDPISEHNRLYWYRQTLGQGPEFLTYFQNEAQLEKSRLLSDRFSAERPKGSFSTLEIQRTEQGDSAMYLCASSLRAANEKLFFGSGTQLSVL.

The sample holds many counts of this clonotype. V usage is TRBV7-2 and J usage is TRBJ2-1, with D uncertain. The ends were cut back, 1 base at V and 7 bases at J, with 8 bases in the middle. CDR3 length: 13 amino acids. CDR1 is SGHTA, CDR2 FQGNSA, per germline. In DNA form, the CDR3 reads TGTGCCAGCAGCTTAGGCCTAGGAAATGAGCAGTTCTTC. Translating gives CASSLGLGNEQFF.

The chain couples TRBV4-3 to TRBJ2-3; D is perhaps TRBD2 (6 bases). Trimming shortened V by 3 bases and J by 4 bases, and 14 bases separated the two germline ends. The CDR3 runs to 15 residues. Germline assignment: CDR1 LGHNA and CDR2 YSLEER. This CDR3 is CASSHGGRDADTQYF. Here the CDR3 DNA reads TGCGCCAGCAGCCATGGAGGGAGAGACGCAGATACGCAGTATTTT.

CDR3 protein: CASILFVSGGYTGELFF. For the CDR3, the DNA is TGTGCCAGCATCCTCTTCGTCAGCGGGGGGTACACCGGGGAGCTGTTTTTT. This sequence joins TRBV5-5 and TRBJ2-2, with 9 bases that match TRBD2. CDR1 is SGHKS and CDR2 is YYEKEE in the germline V gene (reference sequence). This CDR3 comprises 17 residues. With 6 bases clipped from V and 3 bases from J, the junction kept 12 bases outside the gene matches.